This TCR beta chain was retrieved from a study of human T cells and chemical hapten exposure. The CDR3 loop spans 15 amino acids. V shed 4 bases, J shed 5 bases, and the junction held 9 bases outside the gene matches. The germline CDR1 and CDR2 sequences are MGHDK and SYGVNS. This clonotype showed up just a few times. From the RACE reads, TCRdb called clonotypes with MiXCR, one entry per CDR3 protein. The table includes more than 95,000 distinct CDR3 sequences, 27% detected once. The time point was: patch test 3, about 24 weeks after DPC sensitization. Treatment: therapeutic diphenylcyclopropenone sensitization with weekly scalp DPC. Patients had alopecia, were aged 18 to 70, and were not pregnant. Extraction of total RNA was performed on unfractionated whole blood.

This TCR was recovered from a middle-aged man with alopecia areata. Some clones in this sample may be carry-over from other donors' samples. This specimen consisted of whole blood, obtained in connection with sensitization to the hapten diphenylcyclopropenone (DPC). The chain joins TRBV25-1 to TRBJ1-1, with 8 bases lining up with TRBD1. The CDR3 nucleotides read TGTGCCAGCAGTGCGTGGACAGGGAAAAGGACTGAAGCTTTCTTT. Amino acid sequence: CASSAWTGKRTEAFF.